The rows below give T cell receptor beta chains drawn from one sample of a study of beta chain features in type 1 diabetes. The assay was immunoSEQ multiplex PCR, and TCRdb's table has in-frame clones only and misses some. The sample records about 340,000 clones, roughly 14% being singletons. The sequencing sample was made of naive CD4+ T cells from blood. All receptors come from a woman aged 18-29 years with type 1 diabetes. The CDR3 runs from the conserved cysteine through the conserved F or W. A D gene is named only where the DNA matches it firmly. Clone sizes are given selectively: once, few, many, or a class where the clone is expanded.

CDR3 DNA,CDR3 protein,V gene,D gene,clone size,J gene
TGTGCCAGCAGAATGGGGCTAGCGGGAGTTACCGAGCAGTACTTC,CASRMGLAGVTEQYF,TRBV2,TRBD2,few,TRBJ2-7
TGTGCCAGCAGCTTAGCCGGACAGGGAGGGGTAGCTTTCTTT,CASSLAGQGGVAFF,TRBV7-9,TRBD1,once,TRBJ1-1
TGTGCCAGCAGCTTAGGGCCGGGACTAGCGGGAGGGGTGAACATTCAGTACTTC,CASSLGPGLAGGVNIQYF,TRBV7-8,TRBD2,-,TRBJ2-4
TGTGCCAGCAGCGAAGGGACTGCAGTATACACCGGCGGGAATGAGCAGTTCTTC,CASSEGTAVYTGGNEQFF,TRBV9,-,-,TRBJ2-1
TGTGCCAGCAGCTGGGGGGGGGTCGTCGATGGCTACACCTTC,CASSWGGVVDGYTF,TRBV5-5,-,few,TRBJ1-2
TGTGCCACCAGCAGAGATCGGCGGGAGGGGGATACGCAGTATTTT,CATSRDRREGDTQYF,TRBV15,TRBD2,few,TRBJ2-3
TGTGCCTGGAATCGCCTCGATACTAGCCAAGAGACCCAGTACTTC,CAWNRLDTSQETQYF,TRBV30,-,few,TRBJ2-5
TGTGCCAGCAGCCGATCCGGGACAGGGTTGGAGACCCAGTACTTC,CASSRSGTGLETQYF,TRBV9,TRBD1,-,TRBJ2-5
TGTGCCTGGACCAAATTAGTGAACACTGAAGCTTTCTTT,CAWTKLVNTEAFF,TRBV30,-,-,TRBJ1-1
TGTGCCAGCAGACGACAGGGGCGGACAGATACGCAGTATTTT,CASRRQGRTDTQYF,TRBV6-6,TRBD1,-,TRBJ2-3
TGTGCCTGGAGTGACGGGAGCGAGCAGTTCTTC,CAWSDGSEQFF,TRBV30,-,few,TRBJ2-1
TGTGCCACCCGAACTAGACAGGGGCGGAATCAGCCCCAGCATTTT,CATRTRQGRNQPQHF,TRBV15,TRBD1,-,TRBJ1-5
TGTGCCAGCAGCGGAGTAATGACTGCCATAGAAGCTTTCTTT,CASSGVMTAIEAFF,TRBV5-6,-,few,TRBJ1-1
TGTGCCAGCTCACCTAAAGAGGGTGGCTACACCTTC,CASSPKEGGYTF,TRBV18,-,few,TRBJ1-2
TGTGCCAGCAGTTACTCGTTAGGCGGCCAAGAGACCCAGTACTTC,CASSYSLGGQETQYF,TRBV6-5,-,-,TRBJ2-5
TGTGCCAGCAGCCAAGCCGGGACACCGAACACCGGGGAGCTGTTTTTT,CASSQAGTPNTGELFF,TRBV28,-,-,TRBJ2-2
TGTGCCAGCTCACCAGTGAAGTCAGGGGGAGAGACCCAGTACTTC,CASSPVKSGGETQYF,TRBV18,TRBD1,few,TRBJ2-5
TGTGCCAGCTCACCACCACCCCGGACAGGGAAGAATGAGCAGTTCTTC,CASSPPPRTGKNEQFF,TRBV18,TRBD1,few,TRBJ2-1
TGTGCCAGCAGCTTAGTGGAGGATGGCTACACCTTC,CASSLVEDGYTF,TRBV7-9,-,-,TRBJ1-2
TGTGCCAGCAGCGTAGAGGGACATATGCGCAACACTGAAGCTTTCTTT,CASSVEGHMRNTEAFF,TRBV9,-,-,TRBJ1-1
TGCGCCAGCAGCCAACAGGGGTCGGACACCGGGGAGCTGTTTTTT,CASSQQGSDTGELFF,TRBV4-1,-,-,TRBJ2-2
TGTGCCAGCAGCCCACGGACAGGGGTAAGGGAGCAGTACTTC,CASSPRTGVREQYF,TRBV5-4,TRBD1,few,TRBJ2-7
TGTGCCAGCTCACCACCCTCCAGGCAGAACACTGAAGCTTTCTTT,CASSPPSRQNTEAFF,TRBV18,-,few,TRBJ1-1
TGTGCCAGCCGATTAGGGGGAGTAGGCACAGATACGCAGTATTTT,CASRLGGVGTDTQYF,TRBV28,-,-,TRBJ2-3
TGTGCCAGCAGTTTTGGCGGACAGCCCCAGCATTTT,CASSFGGQPQHF,TRBV27,-,few,TRBJ1-5
TGTGCCAGCAGCCGGACATTGGTCGCTGAAGCTTTCTTT,CASSRTLVAEAFF,TRBV5-4,-,few,TRBJ1-1
TGTGCCAGCAGTCCCGCGGACAGGGGGCACAACAATGAGCAGTTCTTC,CASSPADRGHNNEQFF,TRBV28,TRBD1,-,TRBJ2-1
TGTGCCAGCAGTGGACAGAACACAGATACGCAGTATTTT,CASSGQNTDTQYF,TRBV6-1,-,-,TRBJ2-3
TGTGCCAGCAGCCCAACAGGGGGCGCGGCGGAGACCCAGTACTTC,CASSPTGGAAETQYF,TRBV7-9,TRBD1,-,TRBJ2-5
TGTGCCAGCAGCACCCAGCCTAGCGGGAGAAGAGGGGAGACCCAGTACTTC,CASSTQPSGRRGETQYF,TRBV9,TRBD2,-,TRBJ2-5
TGCGCCAGCAGCCCTTACTATACAGGGGCGAACACTGAAGCTTTCTTT,CASSPYYTGANTEAFF,TRBV5-1,TRBD1,-,TRBJ1-1
TGTGCCAGCTCCCCGACTAGCGGAGATACCTACAATGAGCAGTTCTTC,CASSPTSGDTYNEQFF,TRBV18,TRBD2,few,TRBJ2-1
TGCAGCGTTGAAGTTCTTGGGCAGGGAGGAGATACGCAGTATTTT,CSVEVLGQGGDTQYF,TRBV29-1,-,-,TRBJ2-3
TGTGCCAGCAGTACTGGACAGAGAGTCTATGGCTACACCTTC,CASSTGQRVYGYTF,TRBV7-9,-,-,TRBJ1-2
TGTGCCAGCGGACAGGGATCTCATCAGCCCCAGCATTTT,CASGQGSHQPQHF,TRBV28,TRBD1,-,TRBJ1-5
TGTGCCAGCAGCCAACTCGGGAGGGCCGGTACAGATACGCAGTATTTT,CASSQLGRAGTDTQYF,TRBV14,TRBD2,-,TRBJ2-3
TGTGCCAGCAGGGCAATAGACTATGGTCCGTTCTTC,CASRAIDYGPFF,TRBV28,-,few,TRBJ2-1
TGTGCCAGCAGCTTCGGGACAGGGACTTCCGGGGCCAACGTCCTGACTTTC,CASSFGTGTSGANVLTF,TRBV7-9,TRBD1,-,TRBJ2-6